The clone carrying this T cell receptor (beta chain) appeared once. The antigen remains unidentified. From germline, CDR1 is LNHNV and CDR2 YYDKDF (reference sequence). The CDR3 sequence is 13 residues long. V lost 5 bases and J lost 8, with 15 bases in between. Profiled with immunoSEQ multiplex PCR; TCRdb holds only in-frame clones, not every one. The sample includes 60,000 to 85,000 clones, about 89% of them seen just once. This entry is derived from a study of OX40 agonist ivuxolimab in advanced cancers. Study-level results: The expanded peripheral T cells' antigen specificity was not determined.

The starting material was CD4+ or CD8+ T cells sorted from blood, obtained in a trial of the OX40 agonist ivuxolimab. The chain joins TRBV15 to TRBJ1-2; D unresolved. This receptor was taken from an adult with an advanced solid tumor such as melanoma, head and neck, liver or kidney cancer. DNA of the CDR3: TGTGCCACCAGCCGCCCCTCCGGGGAGGGCTACACCTTC. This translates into CATSRPSGEGYTF. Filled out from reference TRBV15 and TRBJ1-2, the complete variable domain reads DAMVIQNPRYQVTQFGKPVTLSCSQTLNHNVMYWYQQKSSQAPKLLFHYYDKDFNNEADTPDNFQSRRPNTSFCFLDIRSPGLGDTAMYLCATSRPSGEGYTFGSGTRLTVV.